The 26 T cell receptor beta chains reported below all come from one sample, sequenced in a study of T cells in Graves' hyperthyroidism and ophthalmopathy. From RNA transcripts, TCR beta CDR3 regions were amplified. The HTBI primer set served for first-round RT-PCR of the TCR CDR3. TCRdb re-called the multiplex PCR reads through MiXCR, storing one row per CDR3 protein. The table has fewer than 250,000 distinct CDR3 sequences, about 24% seen once. Input material: blood. Source of these receptors: a woman between 40 and 50 years old with Graves' ophthalmopathy.

This clonotype was found many times. A much bigger clone sits one base away, suggesting this may be a read error. The rearrangement joins TRBV2 to TRBJ1-2; no definite D call. Trimming removed 2 bases at V and 1 base at J, with 14 bases between. The CDR3 is 16 amino acids. CDR1 is SNHLY, CDR2 FYNNEI, per germline. The CDR3 loop reads CASSEIKLGSNYGYTF. For the CDR3, the DNA is TGTGCCAGCAGTGAAATTAAGCTCGGCAGTAACTATGGCTACACCTTC.

This clonotype was observed many times. The CDR3 loop reads CASSPRQLNTEAFF. In DNA form, the CDR3 reads TGTGCCAGCAGCCCTAGACAGCTGAACACTGAAGCTTTCTTT. The chain recombines TRBV14 with TRBJ1-1; TRBD1 might be the D (5 bases). Germline V gene lookup returns CDR1 SGHDN and CDR2 FVKESK. V shed 4 bases and J shed 0 bases, with 9 bases lying between them. This CDR3 has 14 amino acids.

In this sample, this clonotype turned up many times. The V call is TRBV9, the J call TRBJ2-3, with 12 bases fitting TRBD2. There are 18 residues in the CDR3. The junction had 6 bases not matched to a gene; V was cut back by 0 bases and J by 1 base. Germline CDR1 SGDLS, CDR2 YYNGEE. CDR3 protein: CASSVGLAGGPGTDTQYF. CDR3 nucleotides: TGTGCCAGCAGCGTAGGTCTAGCGGGAGGGCCTGGCACAGATACGCAGTATTTT.

The chain employs TRBV20-1 and TRBJ1-6; 10 bases match TRBD1. V lost 1 base to trimming and J lost 10 bases; unmatched junction nucleotides: 4. The CDR3 contains 14 residues. Per germline, CDR1 DFQATT and CDR2 SNEGSKA (reference sequence). CDR3 sequence reads: CSARAGTGDSPLHF. The CDR3 coding sequence is TGCAGTGCTAGAGCCGGGACAGGGGACTCACCCCTCCACTTT.

The chain couples TRBV6-2 or TRBV6-3 to TRBJ1-5; tentative D call: TRBD1 (6 bases). The germline CDR1 and CDR2 sequences are MNHEY and SVGEGT. The CDR3 loop spans 14 amino acids. V lost 4 bases and J lost 5, with 12 bases in between. CDR3 protein: CASSSTGWDQPQHF. The DNA of the CDR3 is TGTGCCAGCAGTTCTACAGGGTGGGATCAGCCCCAGCATTTT.

This clonotype has at least ten counts. The chain carries TRBV6-2 or TRBV6-3 and TRBJ2-2; 16 positions agree with TRBD2. CDR3 length: 20 amino acids. The V gene end was trimmed by 4 bases and the J gene end by 0 bases; junction bases not matched to a gene: 8. Germline V gives CDR1 MNHEY, CDR2 SVGEGT. CDR3 residues: CASSSPPGLAGGPNTGELFF. The DNA of the CDR3 is TGTGCCAGCAGTTCTCCGCCGGGACTAGCGGGAGGGCCGAACACCGGGGAGCTGTTTTTT.

The chain recombines TRBV29-1 with TRBJ2-7, with 11 positions matching TRBD2. CDR1 and CDR2 from the germline V gene are SQVTM and ANQGSEA. J was trimmed by 2 bases and V by 5 bases; bases with no gene match: 5. The CDR3 contains 14 residues. CDR3 sequence (DNA): TGCAGCGTTATGGTAGCGGGAGGGCCCTACGAGCAGTACTTC. Translating gives CSVMVAGGPYEQYF.

This clonotype was seen ten or more times. The gene calls are TRBV6-5 and TRBJ2-2, with TRBD1 matching over 7 bases. The CDR3 covers 12 residues. Looked up from germline, CDR1 is MNHEY and CDR2 is SVGAGI. V shed 2 bases and J 13 bases; nucleotides not matched to a gene: 4. The CDR3 bases are TGTGCCAGCAGTTACAGGGGGCAGGGGCTGTTTTTT. Amino acids: CASSYRGQGLFF.

A few counts support this clonotype. V gene TRBV5-1 combines with J gene TRBJ1-2; possibly TRBD1 for D (6 bases). The CDR3 contains 15 residues. The V gene's germline CDR1 is SGHRS and CDR2 YFSETQ. Trimming took off 4 bases at V and 5 bases at J, with 18 bases between the two ends. CDR3 sequence (DNA): TGCGCCAGCAGCCCGGAGGGGGGGGCCCAATATGGCTACACCTTC. It translates to CASSPEGGAQYGYTF. The full variable domain, its missing parts supplied by reference TRBV5-1 and TRBJ1-2, is KAGVTQTPRYLIKTRGQQVTLSCSPISGHRSVSWYQQTPGQGLQFLFEYFSETQRNKGNFPGRFSGRQFSNSRSEMNVSTLELGDSALYLCASSPEGGAQYGYTFGSGTRLTVV.

This clonotype occurred many times. This chain uses TRBV29-1 with TRBJ2-7; D might be TRBD1 (5 bases). Germline assignment: CDR1 SQVTM and CDR2 ANQGSEA. With 4 bases removed from V and 0 bases from J, the gap between germline ends came to 13 bases. This CDR3 has 14 residues. The CDR3 reads CSVGRGYNSYEQYF. The CDR3 DNA reads TGCAGCGTTGGAAGGGGTTACAACTCCTACGAGCAGTACTTC.

This clonotype was seen ten or more times. This sequence joins TRBV7-8 and TRBJ1-5; perhaps TRBD1 as D (5 bases). Trimming removed 6 bases from V and 2 bases from J, with 14 bases in between. Looked up from germline, CDR1 is SGHVS and CDR2 is FQNEAQ. The CDR3 covers 15 residues. DNA for the CDR3: TGTGCCAGCAGGCCGGGGTTGGGGGGCAATCAGCCCCAGCATTTT. Protein: CASRPGLGGNQPQHF.

V is TRBV29-1 and J is TRBJ1-2, with D unclear. This CDR3 region has 12 residues. V lost 8 bases and J 5 bases, leaving 15 bases between the germline ends. The germline V gene has CDR1 SQVTM and CDR2 ANQGSEA. The CDR3 DNA is TGCAGCTCCGGTGAGACGCGGTATGGCTACACCTTC. It specifies CSSGETRYGYTF.

The chain has TRBV6-1 and TRBJ1-1; D may be TRBD1 (5 bases). Trimming took 4 bases from V and 1 from J, leaving 19 bases between them. CDR3 length equals 17 residues. Germline CDR1 MNHNS, CDR2 SASEGT. The CDR3 sequence is CASSAPMTASKNTEAFF. The DNA of the CDR3 is TGTGCCAGCAGTGCCCCCATGACAGCCTCTAAGAACACTGAAGCTTTCTTT.

This clonotype was observed many times. The genes are TRBV3-1 and TRBJ2-5; the D gene is possibly TRBD1 (6 bases). The V and J ends lost 1 base and 2 bases respectively, with 17 bases between them. CDR1 and CDR2 from the germline V gene are LGHDT and YNNKEL (reference sequence). CDR3 size: 17 residues. The DNA of the CDR3 is TGTGCCAGCAGCCAAGTGGGTAACAGGGAATTTCAAGAGACCCAGTACTTC. Its protein product is CASSQVGNREFQETQYF.

This clonotype was picked up one time. CDR3 region: CASRGTSGGREQYF. In DNA, the CDR3 is TGTGCCAGCAGGGGGACTAGCGGTGGTCGCGAGCAGTACTTC. The chain combines TRBV12-3 or TRBV12-4 with TRBJ2-7; 11 bases are shared with TRBD2. The CDR3 totals 14 residues. The V and J ends lost 6 bases and 6 bases, in that order; junction bases with no gene match: 7.

The V and J genes are TRBV12-3 or TRBV12-4 and TRBJ2-5, with TRBD1 matching 12 bases. This CDR3 has 16 amino acids. The V segment lost 6 bases and the J segment 3 bases; nucleotides outside the gene matches: 8. The CDR3 sequence is CASSTGDRGQEETQYF. CDR3 DNA sequence: TGTGCCAGCAGCACCGGGGACAGGGGGCAAGAAGAGACCCAGTACTTC.

This clonotype was recorded at least ten times. The chain recombines TRBV6-5 with TRBJ2-5, with unresolved D. The V end was cut by 0 bases, the J end by 3 bases, with 5 bases between. CDR1 MNHEY and CDR2 SVGAGI come from the germline V gene. CDR3 size: 13 residues. The CDR3 bases are TGTGCCAGCAGTTACTCGAGGAAAGAGACCCAGTACTTC. It encodes CASSYSRKETQYF.

This clonotype turned up a few times. A much larger clone differs by one base, so this may be a read error. This sequence joins TRBV20-1 and TRBJ2-7; tentative D call: TRBD1 (6 bases). The CDR3 runs to 13 residues. In germline, CDR1 is DFQATT, CDR2 SNEGSKA (reference sequence). CDR3 residues: CSSRGGLADEQSF. Written as DNA, the CDR3 is TGCAGTTCAAGAGGGGGTCTAGCTGACGAGCAGTCCTTC.

The chain is built from TRBV27 and TRBJ2-7, with unresolved D. TRBJ2-1 explains the end of the DNA better; the J call may be wrong. Looked up from germline, CDR1 is MNHEY and CDR2 is SMNVEV (reference sequence). CDR3 length: 12 residues. CDR3 region: CASINLGYEQFF. CDR3 in DNA: TGTGCCAGCATTAACCTTGGTTACGAGCAGTTCTTC.

This clonotype was detected many times. The CDR3 region has the DNA TGTGCCAGCAGCGAGCGACTAGCGTGGGCCGGGGAGCTGTTTTTT. It translates to CASSERLAWAGELFF. This chain connects TRBV3-1 to TRBJ2-2, with 8 positions matching TRBD2. The germline CDR1 and CDR2 sequences are LGHDT and YNNKEL (reference sequence). The CDR3 contains 15 residues. Trimming at V came to 5 bases and at J to 6 bases, leaving 8 bases not matched to a gene. The entire variable domain, with the rest obtained from reference TRBV3-1 and TRBJ2-2, is as follows: DTAVSQTPKYLVTQMGNDKSIKCEQNLGHDTMYWYKQDSKKFLKIMFSYNNKELIINETVPNRFSPKSPDKAHLNLHINSLELGDSAVYFCASSERLAWAGELFFGEGSRLTVL.

There are many counts of this clonotype. The rearrangement joins TRBV6-2 or TRBV6-3 to TRBJ1-5, with TRBD1 matching over 7 bases. Germline V CDR1 and CDR2: MNHEY, SVGEGT. V was clipped by 2 bases and J by 5 bases; unmatched bases: 15. The CDR3 runs 18 residues. CDR3 sequence reads: CASSYRGQTVLADQPQHF. CDR3 nucleotides: TGTGCCAGCAGTTACCGGGGACAGACAGTTTTAGCCGATCAGCCCCAGCATTTT.

This clonotype occurred many times. The gene calls are TRBV19 and TRBJ2-5; no clear D gene. Trimming removed 4 bases at V and 4 bases at J, with 10 bases between. In germline, CDR1 is LNHDA, CDR2 SQIVND (reference sequence). The CDR3 length is 13 residues. In DNA, the CDR3 is TGTGCCAGTAGTACAGTGGGTGGAGAGACCCAGTACTTC. Amino acid sequence: CASSTVGGETQYF. The variable domain in full, with the rest retrieved from reference TRBV19 and TRBJ2-5, is DGGITQSPKYLFRKEGQNVTLSCEQNLNHDAMYWYRQDPGQGLRLIYYSQIVNDFQKGDIAEGYSVSREKKESFPLTVTSAQKNPTAFYLCASSTVGGETQYFGPGTRLLVL.

This clonotype was detected many times. The chain employs TRBV11-2 and TRBJ1-1, with D unclear. The CDR3 runs to 15 residues. Germline loops: CDR1 SGHAT, CDR2 FQNNGV. Trimming left V 5 bases short and J 0 bases short, with 13 bases between. CDR3 nucleotides: TGTGCCAGCAGCCGACCCCCCCCTATGAACACTGAAGCTTTCTTT. This sequence encodes CASSRPPPMNTEAFF.

This clonotype was seen at least ten times. CDR3 DNA: TGTGCCAGCAGTCACCGGGACAGCTATGGCTACACCTTC. This encodes CASSHRDSYGYTF. This chain links TRBV6-5 with TRBJ1-2, with 7 bases lining up with TRBD1. The germline V gene encodes CDR1 MNHEY and CDR2 SVGAGI. CDR3 length: 13 amino acids. V trimming: 5 bases; J trimming: 4 bases; junction bases outside the gene matches: 4.

The V gene is TRBV12-3 or TRBV12-4, the J gene TRBJ1-2; D remains unclear. CDR3 length equals 11 residues. Trimming took off 3 bases at V and 13 bases at J, with 12 bases between the two ends. The CDR3 nucleotides read TGTGCCAGCAGTTTCTCAGGAACCAGCACCTTC. Translated: CASSFSGTSTF.

This clonotype was seen ten or more times. V is TRBV4-1 and J is TRBJ2-5; possible D gene TRBD1, 5 bases. The CDR3 contains 16 residues. Trimming cost V 3 bases and J 1 base, with 15 bases left between them. CDR1 is MGHRA and CDR2 is YSYEKL in the germline V gene. The CDR3 nucleotides read TGCGCCAGCAGCCAGGTACAAGGGGCCTTCCAAGAGACCCAGTACTTC. As protein: CASSQVQGAFQETQYF.